This TCR beta chain originates from a study of blood T cell repertoires in COVID-19. At the level of the study: PBMCs, B-cell-depleted T cells, or T cells provided the cDNA or gDNA that made up the material.

The V end lost 0 bases, the J end lost 5 bases, and 10 bases lay between the germline ends. This CDR3 contains 15 residues. Germline CDR1 reads SGHTA; CDR2 reads FQGNSA. Per the authors' pipeline: Estimated nucleated cell counts came from reference gene primer amplification. Only in-frame clones appear in the TCRdb table, and some are missing; sequencing was by immunoSEQ multiplex PCR. That table supplies the V and J calls and clone size; D and trimming were determined from the DNA. The data contain roughly 120,000 clones, 90% of them singletons. The origin of this receptor is a woman aged 55-69 years with COVID-19, enrolled during active disease. The sequencing sample was made of peripheral blood. The rearrangement uses TRBV7-2 and TRBJ1-4, with TRBD1 as a possible D gene (5 bases). CDR3 loop: CASSLARGLNEKLFF. CDR3 in DNA: TGTGCCAGCAGCTTAGCTCGGGGACTGAATGAAAAACTGTTTTTT.